This T cell receptor beta chain was sequenced for a study of shared clonotypes between healthy human individuals. In the study overall: Samples came from a couple of female and three male donors aged 18 to 49. Findings and caveats of the study: When compared with the clonotypes that were shared by all four sorted-subset donors, the non-shared clonotypes turned out to have lower generation probabilities.

The CDR3 consists of 17 residues. CDR1 is MDHEN, CDR2 SYDVKM, per germline. The V gene lost 4 bases and the J gene lost 4 bases, with 23 bases spanning the gap. The table came from immunoSEQ multiplex PCR; TCRdb's copy has only in-frame clones and leaves some out. Among over a million clones listed, about 96% were seen once. About this clone itself: The antigen is not known.

The rearrangement joins TRBV28 to TRBJ2-7; D ambiguous. Sequenced material: naive CD4+ T cells sorted from blood. Specified subset: CD45RA+ positively selected. The receptor was isolated from a man younger than 40 in good health. The CDR3 loop is CASSSPAVALPVYEQYF. CDR3 nucleotide sequence: TGTGCCAGCAGTTCCCCAGCTGTGGCCCTACCTGTATACGAGCAGTACTTC.